These T cell receptor beta chains were read from a single sample in a study of blood T cell repertoires in COVID-19. The assay was immunoSEQ multiplex PCR, and TCRdb's table has in-frame clones only and misses some. The data contain approximately 400,000 clones, roughly 90% of them seen just once; the ten biggest clones take up around 1.3%. Source material: peripheral blood. These receptors were collected from a middle-aged man with acute or convalescent COVID-19. Both conserved end residues are part of each CDR3. A D gene is named only where the DNA matches it firmly. Clone size is shown for a subset of rows, as once, few, many or a class of expanded clone.

NA TRBJ2-7 TRBV3-1/TRBV3-2 NA CASSQEQGLGEQYF TGTGCCAGCAGCCAAGAACAGGGCCTAGGCGAGCAGTACTTC
NA TRBJ1-1 TRBV18 NA CASSPLRTAKNTEAFF TGTGCCAGCTCACCACTCCGGACAGCCAAGAACACTGAAGCTTTCTTT
few TRBJ1-1 TRBV6-2/TRBV6-3 NA CASSYSARATEAFF TGTGCCAGCAGTTACTCGGCCAGGGCGACTGAAGCTTTCTTT
once TRBJ1-1 TRBV5-1 TRBD1 CASSLTGGSNTEAFF TGCGCCAGCAGCTTGACAGGGGGCTCGAACACTGAAGCTTTCTTT
once TRBJ1-1 TRBV7-6 NA CASSRQTNMNTEAFF TGTGCCAGCAGTCGTCAGACTAACATGAACACTGAAGCTTTCTTT
NA TRBJ1-2 TRBV27 TRBD1 CASSTGQGGGYGYTF TGTGCCAGCAGTACGGGACAGGGTGGTGGGTATGGCTACACCTTC
NA TRBJ2-7 TRBV5-1 TRBD2 CASSLDASGVYEQYF TGCGCCAGCAGCCTGGACGCTAGCGGGGTCTACGAGCAGTACTTC
NA TRBJ2-3 TRBV10-3 NA CAISKGSDTQYF TGTGCCATCAGCAAAGGGAGCGATACGCAGTATTTT
NA TRBJ1-5 TRBV28 NA CASSFREVGNQPQHF TGTGCCAGCAGTTTCCGAGAGGTGGGCAATCAGCCCCAGCATTTT
few TRBJ1-1 TRBV6-5 TRBD1 CASSYEEGAGTEAFF TGTGCCAGCAGTTACGAGGAGGGGGCGGGCACTGAAGCTTTCTTT
NA TRBJ2-2 TRBV7-2 TRBD1 CASSLFGQGAPKKLFF TGTGCCAGCAGCTTATTCGGTCAGGGGGCCCCGAAGAAGCTGTTTTTT
NA TRBJ1-4 TRBV4-1 NA CASSQDEGSNEKLFF TGCGCCAGCAGCCAAGATGAGGGTTCTAATGAAAAACTGTTTTTT
NA TRBJ2-2 TRBV2 TRBD2 CAGRTSGRPNTGELFF TGTGCCGGGAGGACTAGCGGGAGGCCGAACACCGGGGAGCTGTTTTTT
NA TRBJ1-1 TRBV4-2 NA CASSQGRANTEAFF TGTGCCAGCAGCCAAGGGCGGGCGAACACTGAAGCTTTCTTT
few TRBJ1-5 TRBV4-3 TRBD1 CASSQEVGQGAQPQHF TGCGCCAGCAGCCAAGAAGTTGGACAGGGGGCTCAGCCCCAGCATTTT
NA TRBJ2-1 TRBV25-1 TRBD1 CASTPPGQASNEQFF TGTGCCAGCACCCCCCCGGGACAGGCGTCCAATGAGCAGTTCTTC
NA TRBJ2-7 TRBV27 NA CASSEGLTYEQYF TGTGCCAGCAGTGAAGGACTTACCTACGAGCAGTACTTC
NA TRBJ2-5 TRBV6-2/TRBV6-3 NA CASSLGGSHQETQYF TGTGCCAGCAGCCTCGGGGGAAGCCACCAAGAGACCCAGTACTTC
NA TRBJ2-3 TRBV11-3 TRBD2 CASSGRTRAGESSTDTQYF TGTGCCAGCAGCGGAAGGACTAGGGCGGGGGAGTCTAGCACAGATACGCAGTATTTT
NA TRBJ1-6 TRBV5-6 NA CASSFAAGHIDSPLHF TGTGCCAGCAGCTTCGCGGCAGGGCATATCGATTCACCCCTCCACTTT
NA TRBJ2-3 TRBV18 TRBD1 CASSPPGQLADTQYF TGTGCCAGCTCACCACCGGGACAGTTAGCAGATACGCAGTATTTT
NA TRBJ2-7 TRBV2 NA CASSEAGEQYF TGTGCCAGCAGTGAGGCGGGCGAGCAGTACTTC
NA TRBJ2-7 TRBV29-1 NA CSAKAGGQTSYEQYF TGCAGCGCCAAGGCGGGCGGCCAGACTTCCTACGAGCAGTACTTC
NA TRBJ1-2 TRBV28 NA CASRRQDRGANYGYTF TGTGCCAGCAGGAGACAGGACAGAGGGGCTAACTATGGCTACACCTTC
NA TRBJ1-1 TRBV5-1 NA CASSLESGLEAFF TGCGCCAGCAGCTTGGAAAGCGGACTTGAAGCTTTCTTT
NA TRBJ2-4 TRBV15 TRBD1 CATSRGRQGAKNIQYF TGTGCCACCAGCAGAGGGCGACAGGGGGCCAAAAACATTCAGTACTTC
NA TRBJ2-7 TRBV19 NA CASSRRPTGTSYEQYF TGTGCCAGTAGTAGACGGCCAACGGGAACCTCCTACGAGCAGTACTTC
NA TRBJ2-3 TRBV10-2 NA CASSEYGAGTDTQYF TGCGCCAGCAGTGAGTACGGTGCGGGCACAGATACGCAGTATTTT
NA TRBJ2-3 TRBV24-1 NA CATSDRRVDTQYF TGTGCCACCAGTGATCGGAGGGTGGATACGCAGTATTTT
few TRBJ2-2 TRBV6-4 TRBD2 CASSGQASGMNTGELFF TGTGCCAGCAGTGGTCAGGCTAGCGGGATGAACACCGGGGAGCTGTTTTTT
NA TRBJ2-7 TRBV29-1 NA CSAQQGQLDEQYF TGCAGCGCCCAACAGGGTCAGTTGGACGAGCAGTACTTC
NA TRBJ2-2 TRBV10-3 TRBD2 CAIKRGLDTGELFF TGTGCCATCAAGCGGGGGCTTGACACCGGGGAGCTGTTTTTT
NA TRBJ1-3 TRBV3-1/TRBV3-2 TRBD1 CASSRTGGRNTIYF TGTGCCAGCAGCCGGACAGGGGGCAGAAACACCATATATTTT
NA TRBJ1-2 TRBV10-3 NA CAISAGEVNGYTF TGTGCCATCAGTGCGGGGGAAGTTAATGGCTACACCTTC
NA TRBJ2-2 TRBV5-4 TRBD1 CASSTTGTGALNTGELFF TGTGCCAGCAGCACAACCGGGACAGGGGCCCTGAACACCGGGGAGCTGTTTTTT
once TRBJ2-3 TRBV7-3 NA CASSLVGSEADTQYF TGTGCCAGCAGCTTAGTCGGGAGCGAGGCAGATACGCAGTATTTT
NA TRBJ1-2 TRBV7-2 NA CASSFQGQTANYGYTF TGTGCCAGCAGCTTCCAAGGACAGACCGCTAACTATGGCTACACCTTC
NA TRBJ2-7 TRBV7-2 TRBD1 CASSLGGVRPGQGAGEQYF TGTGCCAGCAGCTTAGGGGGTGTCCGACCGGGACAGGGGGCAGGCGAGCAGTACTTC
NA TRBJ2-7 TRBV15 TRBD1 CATSRPGQGVYEQYF TGTGCCACCAGCAGACCGGGACAGGGCGTATACGAGCAGTACTTC
few TRBJ2-2 TRBV11-2 NA CASSLVGLKGFTGELFF TGTGCCAGCAGCTTAGTTGGACTAAAGGGCTTTACCGGGGAGCTGTTTTTT
NA TRBJ2-1 TRBV5-1 NA CASSLSNEQFF TGCGCCAGCAGCCTGTCCAATGAGCAGTTCTTC